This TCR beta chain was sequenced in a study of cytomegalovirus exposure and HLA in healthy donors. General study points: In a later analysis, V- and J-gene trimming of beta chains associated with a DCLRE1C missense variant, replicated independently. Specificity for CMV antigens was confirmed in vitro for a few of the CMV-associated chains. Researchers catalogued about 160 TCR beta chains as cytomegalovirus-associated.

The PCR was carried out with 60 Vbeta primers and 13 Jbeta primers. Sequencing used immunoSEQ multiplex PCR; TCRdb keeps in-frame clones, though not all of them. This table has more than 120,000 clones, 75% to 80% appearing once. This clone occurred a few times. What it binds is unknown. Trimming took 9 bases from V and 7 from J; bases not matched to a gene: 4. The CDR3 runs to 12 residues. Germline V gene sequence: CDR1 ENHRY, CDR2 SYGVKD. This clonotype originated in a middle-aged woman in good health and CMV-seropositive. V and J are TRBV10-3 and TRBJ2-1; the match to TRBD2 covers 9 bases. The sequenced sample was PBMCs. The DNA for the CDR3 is TGTGCCATTGCTAGCGGGACTAATGAGCAGTTCTTC. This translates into CAIASGTNEQFF.